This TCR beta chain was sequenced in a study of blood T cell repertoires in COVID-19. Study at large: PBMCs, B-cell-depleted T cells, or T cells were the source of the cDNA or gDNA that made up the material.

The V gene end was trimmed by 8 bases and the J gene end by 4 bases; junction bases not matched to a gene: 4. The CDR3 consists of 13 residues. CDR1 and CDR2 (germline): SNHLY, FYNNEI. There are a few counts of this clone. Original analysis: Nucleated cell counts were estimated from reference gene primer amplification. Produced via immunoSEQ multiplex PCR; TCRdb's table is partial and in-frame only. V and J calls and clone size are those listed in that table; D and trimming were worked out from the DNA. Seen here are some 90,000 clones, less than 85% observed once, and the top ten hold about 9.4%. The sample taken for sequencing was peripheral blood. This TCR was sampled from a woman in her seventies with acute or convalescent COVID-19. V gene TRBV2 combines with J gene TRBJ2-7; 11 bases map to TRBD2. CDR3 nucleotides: TGTGCCAGCGCGTCTAGCGGGGGGTACGAGCAGTACTTC. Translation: CASASSGGYEQYF.